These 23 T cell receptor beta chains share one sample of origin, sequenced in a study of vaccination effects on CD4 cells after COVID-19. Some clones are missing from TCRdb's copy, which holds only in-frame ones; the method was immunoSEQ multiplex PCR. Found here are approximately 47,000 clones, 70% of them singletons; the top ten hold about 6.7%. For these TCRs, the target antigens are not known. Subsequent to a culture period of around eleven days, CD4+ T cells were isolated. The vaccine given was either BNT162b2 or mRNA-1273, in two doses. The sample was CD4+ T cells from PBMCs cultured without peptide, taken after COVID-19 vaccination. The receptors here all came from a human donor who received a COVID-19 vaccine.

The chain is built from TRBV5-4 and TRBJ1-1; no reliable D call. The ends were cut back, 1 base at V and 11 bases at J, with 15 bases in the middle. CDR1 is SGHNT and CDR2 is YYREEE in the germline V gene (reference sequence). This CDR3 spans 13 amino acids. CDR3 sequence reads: CASSLPAIGSAFF. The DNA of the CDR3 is TGTGCCAGCAGCTTGCCGGCAATCGGGTCGGCTTTCTTT.

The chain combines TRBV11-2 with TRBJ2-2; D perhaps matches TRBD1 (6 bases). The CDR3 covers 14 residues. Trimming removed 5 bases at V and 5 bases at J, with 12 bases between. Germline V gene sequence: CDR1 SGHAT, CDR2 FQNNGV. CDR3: CASSPGQSTGELFF. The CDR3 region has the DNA TGTGCCAGCAGCCCTGGACAGTCAACCGGGGAGCTGTTTTTT.

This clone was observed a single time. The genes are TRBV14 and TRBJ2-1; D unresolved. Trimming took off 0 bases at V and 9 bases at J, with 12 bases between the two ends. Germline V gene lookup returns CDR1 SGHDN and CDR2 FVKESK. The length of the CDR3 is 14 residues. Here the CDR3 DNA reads TGTGCCAGCAGCCAAGATCGGGTGGGTGGTGAGCAGTTCTTC. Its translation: CASSQDRVGGEQFF.

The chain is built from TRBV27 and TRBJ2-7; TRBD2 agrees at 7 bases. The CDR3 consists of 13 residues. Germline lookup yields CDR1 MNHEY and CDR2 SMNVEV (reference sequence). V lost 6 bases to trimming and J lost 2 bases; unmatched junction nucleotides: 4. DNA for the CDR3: TGTGCCAGCAGCTCCGGACTAGCCTACGAGCAGTACTTC. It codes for CASSSGLAYEQYF.

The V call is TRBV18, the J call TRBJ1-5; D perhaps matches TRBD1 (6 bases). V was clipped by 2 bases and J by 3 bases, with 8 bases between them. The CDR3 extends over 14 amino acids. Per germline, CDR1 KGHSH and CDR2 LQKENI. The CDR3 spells CASSPGQNNQPQHF. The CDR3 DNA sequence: TGTGCCAGCTCACCAGGACAGAACAATCAGCCCCAGCATTTT.

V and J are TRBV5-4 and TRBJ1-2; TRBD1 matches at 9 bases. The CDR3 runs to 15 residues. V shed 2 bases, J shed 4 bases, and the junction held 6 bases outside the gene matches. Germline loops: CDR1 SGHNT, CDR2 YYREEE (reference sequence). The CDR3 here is CASSFSGTGLYGYTF. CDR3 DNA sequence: TGTGCCAGCAGCTTTTCCGGGACAGGGCTCTATGGCTACACCTTC. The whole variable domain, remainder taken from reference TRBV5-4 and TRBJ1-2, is ETGVTQSPTHLIKTRGQQVTLRCSSQSGHNTVSWYQQALGQGPQFIFQYYREEENGRGNFPPRFSGLQFPNYSSELNVNALELDDSALYLCASSFSGTGLYGYTFGSGTRLTVV.

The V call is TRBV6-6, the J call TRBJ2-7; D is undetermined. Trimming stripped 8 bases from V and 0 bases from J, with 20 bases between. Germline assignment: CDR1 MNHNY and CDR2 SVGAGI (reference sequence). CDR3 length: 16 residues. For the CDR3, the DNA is TGTGCCAGCGGTGGCAGAGGCGAAGCGTACTCCTACGAGCAGTACTTC. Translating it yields CASGGRGEAYSYEQYF.

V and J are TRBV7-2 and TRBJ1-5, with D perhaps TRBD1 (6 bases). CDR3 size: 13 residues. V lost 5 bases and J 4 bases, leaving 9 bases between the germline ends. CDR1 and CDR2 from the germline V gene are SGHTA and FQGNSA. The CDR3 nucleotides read TGTGCCAGCAGCGTCAGGGGAAATCAGCCCCAGCATTTT. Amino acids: CASSVRGNQPQHF.

DNA of the CDR3: TGTGCCAGCAGTATCTCCTTTCTAGCGGATTACGAGCAGTACTTC. It encodes CASSISFLADYEQYF. V is TRBV6-5 and J is TRBJ2-7; 7 bases fit TRBD2. With 5 bases clipped from V and 4 bases from J, the junction kept 11 bases outside the gene matches. Per the germline V gene, CDR1 is MNHEY and CDR2 is SVGAGI. The CDR3 runs 15 residues.

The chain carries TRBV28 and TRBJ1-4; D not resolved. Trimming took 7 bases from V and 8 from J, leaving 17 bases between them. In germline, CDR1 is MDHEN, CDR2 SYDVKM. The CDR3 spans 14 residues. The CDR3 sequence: CASNKRALGEKLFF. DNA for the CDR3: TGTGCCAGCAACAAGAGGGCGCTAGGGGAAAAACTGTTTTTT.

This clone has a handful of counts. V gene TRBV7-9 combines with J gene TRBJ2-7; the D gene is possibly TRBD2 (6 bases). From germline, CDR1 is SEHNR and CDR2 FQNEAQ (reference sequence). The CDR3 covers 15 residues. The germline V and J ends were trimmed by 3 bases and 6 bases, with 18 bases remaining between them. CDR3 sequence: CASSFRERGAGEQYF. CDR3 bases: TGTGCCAGCAGCTTTCGGGAGAGGGGAGCCGGCGAGCAGTACTTC.

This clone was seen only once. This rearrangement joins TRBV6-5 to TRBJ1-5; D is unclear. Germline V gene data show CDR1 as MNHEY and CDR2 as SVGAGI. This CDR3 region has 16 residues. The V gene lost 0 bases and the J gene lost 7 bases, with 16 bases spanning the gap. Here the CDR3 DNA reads TGTGCCAGCAGTTACTCGGGCAACTCCCTGGGACAGCCCCAGCATTTT. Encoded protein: CASSYSGNSLGQPQHF.

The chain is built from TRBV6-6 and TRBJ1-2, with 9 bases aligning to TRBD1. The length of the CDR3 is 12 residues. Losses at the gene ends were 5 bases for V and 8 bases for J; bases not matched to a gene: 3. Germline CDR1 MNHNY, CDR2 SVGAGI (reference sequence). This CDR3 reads CASSRDREGYTF. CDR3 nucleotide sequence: TGTGCCAGCAGTCGGGACAGGGAAGGCTACACCTTC.

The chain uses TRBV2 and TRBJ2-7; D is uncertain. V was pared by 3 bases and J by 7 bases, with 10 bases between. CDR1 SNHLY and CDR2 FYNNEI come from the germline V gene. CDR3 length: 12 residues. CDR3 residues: CASSDFGLEQYF. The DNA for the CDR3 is TGTGCCAGCAGTGATTTCGGGCTTGAGCAGTACTTC.

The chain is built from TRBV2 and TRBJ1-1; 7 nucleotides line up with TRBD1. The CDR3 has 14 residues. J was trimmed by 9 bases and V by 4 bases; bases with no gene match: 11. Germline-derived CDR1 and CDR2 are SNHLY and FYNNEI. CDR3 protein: CASSGGDSDGQAFF. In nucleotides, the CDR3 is TGTGCCAGCAGTGGGGGGGACAGCGATGGACAAGCTTTCTTT.

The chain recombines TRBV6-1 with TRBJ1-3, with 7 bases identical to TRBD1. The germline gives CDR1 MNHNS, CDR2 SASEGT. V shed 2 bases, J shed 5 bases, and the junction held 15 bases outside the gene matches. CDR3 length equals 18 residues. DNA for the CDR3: TGTGCCAGCAGTGAAACGACTCCGGGAGGGGGCCTTAGAAACACCATATATTTT. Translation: CASSETTPGGGLRNTIYF.

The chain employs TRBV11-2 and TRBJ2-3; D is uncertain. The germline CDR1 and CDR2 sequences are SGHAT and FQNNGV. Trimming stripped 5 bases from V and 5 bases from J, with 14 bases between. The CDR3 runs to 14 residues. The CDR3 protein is CASSPLFQVDTQYF. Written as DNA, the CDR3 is TGTGCCAGCAGCCCCCTTTTCCAGGTAGATACGCAGTATTTT.

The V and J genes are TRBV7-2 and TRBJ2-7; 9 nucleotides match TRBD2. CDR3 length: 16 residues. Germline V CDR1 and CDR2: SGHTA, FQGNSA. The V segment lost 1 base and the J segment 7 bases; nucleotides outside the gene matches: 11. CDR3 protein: CASSLVLSGSGGEQYF. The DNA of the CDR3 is TGTGCCAGCAGCTTAGTCCTTAGCGGGAGCGGTGGAGAGCAGTACTTC.

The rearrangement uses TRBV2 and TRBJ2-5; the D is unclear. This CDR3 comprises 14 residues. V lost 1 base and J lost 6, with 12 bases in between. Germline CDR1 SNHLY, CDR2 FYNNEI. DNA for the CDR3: TGTGCCAGCAGTGAAGGCGGCCCTCAACAGACCCAGTACTTC. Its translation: CASSEGGPQQTQYF.

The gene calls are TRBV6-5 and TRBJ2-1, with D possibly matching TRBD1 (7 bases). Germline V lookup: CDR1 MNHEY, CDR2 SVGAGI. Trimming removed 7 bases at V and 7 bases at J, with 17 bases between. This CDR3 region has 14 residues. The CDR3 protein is CASKGATGRNEQFF. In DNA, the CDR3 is TGTGCCAGCAAGGGGGCGACAGGGAGGAATGAGCAGTTCTTC.

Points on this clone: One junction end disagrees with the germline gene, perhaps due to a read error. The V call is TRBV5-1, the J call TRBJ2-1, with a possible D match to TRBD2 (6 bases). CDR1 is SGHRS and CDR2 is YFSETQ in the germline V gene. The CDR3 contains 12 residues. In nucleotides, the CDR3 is TGCGCCAGCAGCTTGTCGGGAGAGGACCCGATCTTC. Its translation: CASSLSGEDPIF.

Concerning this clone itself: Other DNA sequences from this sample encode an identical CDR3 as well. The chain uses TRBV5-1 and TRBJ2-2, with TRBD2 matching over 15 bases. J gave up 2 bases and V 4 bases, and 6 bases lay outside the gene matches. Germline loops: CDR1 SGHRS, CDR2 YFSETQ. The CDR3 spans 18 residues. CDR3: CASSRGTSGGPNTGELFF. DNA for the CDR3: TGCGCCAGCAGCCGTGGGACTAGCGGGGGGCCCAACACCGGGGAGCTGTTTTTT.

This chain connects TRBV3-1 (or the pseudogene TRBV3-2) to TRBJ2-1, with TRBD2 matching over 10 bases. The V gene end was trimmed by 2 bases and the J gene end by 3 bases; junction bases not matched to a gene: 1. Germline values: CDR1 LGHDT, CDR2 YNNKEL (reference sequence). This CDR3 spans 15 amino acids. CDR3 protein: CASSQLAGGYNEQFF. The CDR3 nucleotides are TGTGCCAGCAGCCAATTAGCGGGGGGCTACAATGAGCAGTTCTTC.